Reported below is one TCR beta chain. Its antigen is unidentified. The data were obtained in a study of T cell repertoires in cytomegalovirus infection. In the study overall: Public signatures in TCR beta pointed to CMV infection and matching HLA type.

CDR3 length: 15 amino acids. The V segment lost 5 bases and the J segment 2 bases; nucleotides outside the gene matches: 4. TCRdb re-analysed the reads in MiXCR, keeping a single row per CDR3 protein. The sample shows 150,000 to 200,000 distinct CDR3 sequences, over 25% of them seen only once. General study results and limits: The ex vivo response showed dominance by HLA-C-restricted CMV-specific TCR beta clonotypes.

The source material was PBMCs. The chain couples TRBV12-3 or TRBV12-4 to TRBJ2-1; TRBD2 matches at 9 bases. The receptor was isolated from a human donor in good health (CMV status not recorded). Some clones in this sample may be carry-over from other donors' samples. The CDR3, as DNA: TGTGCCAGCAGTCCCGGGACTAGCCCCTACAATGAGCAGTTCTTC. It is translated as CASSPGTSPYNEQFF.